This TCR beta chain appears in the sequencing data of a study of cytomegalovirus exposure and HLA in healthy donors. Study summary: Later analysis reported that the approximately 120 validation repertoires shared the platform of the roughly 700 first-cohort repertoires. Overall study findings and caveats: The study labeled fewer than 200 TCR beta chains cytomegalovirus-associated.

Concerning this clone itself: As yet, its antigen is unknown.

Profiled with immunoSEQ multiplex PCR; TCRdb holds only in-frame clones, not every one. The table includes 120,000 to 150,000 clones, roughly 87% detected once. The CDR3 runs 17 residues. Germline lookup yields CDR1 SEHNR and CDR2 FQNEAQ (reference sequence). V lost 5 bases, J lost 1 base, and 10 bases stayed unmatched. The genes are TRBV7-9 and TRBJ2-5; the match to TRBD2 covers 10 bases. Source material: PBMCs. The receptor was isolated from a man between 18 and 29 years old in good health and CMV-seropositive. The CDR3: CASSPRTSGDTQETQYF. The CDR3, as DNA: TGTGCCAGCAGCCCCCGGACTAGCGGCGATACCCAAGAGACCCAGTACTTC. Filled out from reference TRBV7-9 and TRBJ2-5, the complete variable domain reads DTGVSQNPRHKITKRGQNVTFRCDPISEHNRLYWYRQTLGQGPEFLTYFQNEAQLEKSRLLSDRFSAERPKGSFSTLEIQRTEQGDSAMYLCASSPRTSGDTQETQYFGPGTRLLVL.